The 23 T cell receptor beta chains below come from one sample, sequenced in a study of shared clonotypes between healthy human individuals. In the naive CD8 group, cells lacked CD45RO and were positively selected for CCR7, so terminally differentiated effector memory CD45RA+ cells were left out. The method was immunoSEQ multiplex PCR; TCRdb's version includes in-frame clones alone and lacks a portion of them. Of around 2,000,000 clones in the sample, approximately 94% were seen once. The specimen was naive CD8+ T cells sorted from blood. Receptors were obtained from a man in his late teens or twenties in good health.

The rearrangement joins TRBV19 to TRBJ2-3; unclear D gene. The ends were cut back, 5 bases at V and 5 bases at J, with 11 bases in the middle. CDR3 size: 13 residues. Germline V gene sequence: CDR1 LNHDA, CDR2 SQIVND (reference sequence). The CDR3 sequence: CASSALVGDTQYF. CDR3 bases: TGTGCCAGTAGTGCCCTCGTGGGAGATACGCAGTATTTT.

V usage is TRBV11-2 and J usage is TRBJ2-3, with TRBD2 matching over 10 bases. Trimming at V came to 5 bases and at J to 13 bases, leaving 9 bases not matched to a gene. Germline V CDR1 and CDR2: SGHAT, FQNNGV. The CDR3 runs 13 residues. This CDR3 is CASSVPSGSFEYF. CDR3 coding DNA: TGTGCCAGCAGCGTGCCTAGCGGGAGTTTCGAGTATTTT.

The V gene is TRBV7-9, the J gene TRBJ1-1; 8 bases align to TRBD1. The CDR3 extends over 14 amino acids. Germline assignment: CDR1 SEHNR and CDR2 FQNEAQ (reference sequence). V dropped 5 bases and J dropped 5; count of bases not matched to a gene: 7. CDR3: CASSGARTGTEAFF. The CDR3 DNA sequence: TGTGCCAGCAGCGGGGCGAGGACAGGGACTGAAGCTTTCTTT.

CDR3 nucleotide sequence: TGTGCCAGCAGCTTCCGGGAGGGCACTGAAGCTTTCTTT. Translation gives CASSFREGTEAFF. The chain links TRBV5-6 to TRBJ1-1; no clear D gene. This CDR3 is built from 13 residues. V was shortened by 2 bases and J by 4 bases, with 9 bases between the two germline ends. CDR1 and CDR2 (germline): SGHDT, YYEEEE.

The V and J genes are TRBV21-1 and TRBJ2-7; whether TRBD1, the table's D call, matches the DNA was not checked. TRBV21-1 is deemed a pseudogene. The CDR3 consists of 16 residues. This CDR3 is CASSNWGTGVTYEQYF. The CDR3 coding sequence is TGTGCCAGCAGCAATTGGGGGACAGGCGTCACCTACGAGCAGTACTTC.

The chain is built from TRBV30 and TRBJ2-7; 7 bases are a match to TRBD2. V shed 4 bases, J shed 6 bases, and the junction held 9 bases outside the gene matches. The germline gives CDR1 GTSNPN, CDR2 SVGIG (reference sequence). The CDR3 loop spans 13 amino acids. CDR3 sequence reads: CAWTSGGSGEQYF. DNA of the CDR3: TGTGCCTGGACCTCGGGGGGTAGCGGCGAGCAGTACTTC. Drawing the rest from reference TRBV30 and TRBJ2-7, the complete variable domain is SQTIHQWPATLVQPVGSPLSLECTVEGTSNPNLYWYRQAAGRGLQLLFYSVGIGQISSEVPQNLSASRPQDRQFILSSKKLLLSDSGFYLCAWTSGGSGEQYFGPGTRLTVT.

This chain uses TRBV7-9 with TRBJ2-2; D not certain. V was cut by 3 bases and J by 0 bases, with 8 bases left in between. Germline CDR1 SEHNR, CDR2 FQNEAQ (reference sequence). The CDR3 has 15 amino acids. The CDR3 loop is CASSFLPANTGELFF. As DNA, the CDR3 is TGTGCCAGCAGCTTTTTACCAGCGAACACCGGGGAGCTGTTTTTT.

CDR3 DNA: TGTGCCACCAGCAGAGCCCCGGCGACTAGCGGGAGCAACTACAATGAGCAGTTCTTC. It translates to CATSRAPATSGSNYNEQFF. The J gene is TRBJ2-1, the V gene TRBV15; 12 bases match TRBD2. The V gene end was trimmed by 1 base and the J gene end by 3 bases; junction bases not matched to a gene: 10. The germline CDR1 and CDR2 sequences are LNHNV and YYDKDF (reference sequence). The CDR3 runs 19 residues.

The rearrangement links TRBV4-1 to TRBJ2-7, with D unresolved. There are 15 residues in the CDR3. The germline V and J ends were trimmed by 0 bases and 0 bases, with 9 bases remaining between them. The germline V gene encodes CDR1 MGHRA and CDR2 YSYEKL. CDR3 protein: CASSQESFSSYEQYF. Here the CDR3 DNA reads TGCGCCAGCAGCCAAGAAAGTTTCAGCTCCTACGAGCAGTACTTC.

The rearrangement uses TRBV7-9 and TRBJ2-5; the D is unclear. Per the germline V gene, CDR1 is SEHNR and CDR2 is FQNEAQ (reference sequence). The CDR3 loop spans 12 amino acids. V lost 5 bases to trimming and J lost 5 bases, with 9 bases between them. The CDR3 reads CASSREMETQYF. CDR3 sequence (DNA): TGTGCCAGCAGCCGAGAGATGGAGACCCAGTACTTC.

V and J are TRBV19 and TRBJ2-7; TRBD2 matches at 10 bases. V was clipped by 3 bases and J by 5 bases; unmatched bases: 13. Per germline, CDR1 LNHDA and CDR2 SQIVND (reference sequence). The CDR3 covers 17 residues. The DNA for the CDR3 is TGTGCCAGTAGTATCGGTCTAGCGGGAGTCGGGAAAAACGAGCAGTACTTC. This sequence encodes CASSIGLAGVGKNEQYF.

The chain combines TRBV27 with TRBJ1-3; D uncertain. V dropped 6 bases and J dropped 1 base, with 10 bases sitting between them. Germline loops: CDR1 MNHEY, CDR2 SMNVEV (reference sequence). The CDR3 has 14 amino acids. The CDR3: CASSPLRSGNTIYF. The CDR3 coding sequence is TGTGCCAGCAGCCCCCTGAGATCTGGAAACACCATATATTTT.

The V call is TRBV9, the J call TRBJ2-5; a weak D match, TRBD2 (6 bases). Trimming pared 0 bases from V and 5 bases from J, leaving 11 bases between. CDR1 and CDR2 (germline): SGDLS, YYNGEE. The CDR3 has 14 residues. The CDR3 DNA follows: TGTGCCAGCAGCGTAGCGACTAGTGCGGAGACCCAGTACTTC. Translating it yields CASSVATSAETQYF. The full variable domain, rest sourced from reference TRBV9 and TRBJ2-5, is DSGVTQTPKHLITATGQRVTLRCSPRSGDLSVYWYQQSLDQGLQFLIQYYNGEERAKGNILERFSAQQFPDLHSELNLSSLELGDSALYFCASSVATSAETQYFGPGTRLLVL.

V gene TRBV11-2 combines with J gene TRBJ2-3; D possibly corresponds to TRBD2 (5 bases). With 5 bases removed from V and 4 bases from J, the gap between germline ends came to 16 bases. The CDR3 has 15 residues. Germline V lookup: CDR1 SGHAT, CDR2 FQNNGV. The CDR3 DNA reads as TGTGCCAGCAGCGGGCCGGGCTACGGGGCAGATACGCAGTATTTT. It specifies CASSGPGYGADTQYF.

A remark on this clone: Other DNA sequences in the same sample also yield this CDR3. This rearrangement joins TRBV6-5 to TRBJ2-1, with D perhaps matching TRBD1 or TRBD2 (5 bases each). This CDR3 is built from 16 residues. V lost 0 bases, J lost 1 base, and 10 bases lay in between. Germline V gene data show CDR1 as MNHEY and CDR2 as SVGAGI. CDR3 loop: CASSYSMGESYNEQFF. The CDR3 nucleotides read TGTGCCAGCAGTTACTCGATGGGGGAATCCTACAATGAGCAGTTCTTC.

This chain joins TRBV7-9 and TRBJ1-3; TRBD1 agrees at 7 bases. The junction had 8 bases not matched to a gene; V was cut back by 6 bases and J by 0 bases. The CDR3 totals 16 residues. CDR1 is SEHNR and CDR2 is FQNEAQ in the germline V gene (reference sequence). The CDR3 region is CASRRGQALSGNTIYF. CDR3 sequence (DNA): TGTGCCAGCAGACGAGGACAGGCCCTCTCTGGAAACACCATATATTTT.

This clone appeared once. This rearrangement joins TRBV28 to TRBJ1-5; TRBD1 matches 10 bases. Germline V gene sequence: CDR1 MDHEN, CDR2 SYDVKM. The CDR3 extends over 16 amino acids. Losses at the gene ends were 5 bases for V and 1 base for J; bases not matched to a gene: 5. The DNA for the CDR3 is TGTGCCAGCAGTACCTGGACAGGGGGAAGCAATCAGCCCCAGCATTTT. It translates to CASSTWTGGSNQPQHF.

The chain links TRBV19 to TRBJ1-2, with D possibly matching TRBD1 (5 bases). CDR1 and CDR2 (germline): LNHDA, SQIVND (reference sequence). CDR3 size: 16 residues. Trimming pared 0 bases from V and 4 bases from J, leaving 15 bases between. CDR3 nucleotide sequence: TGTGCCAGTAGTATAGACCCGGGACGGCAACCCTATGGCTACACCTTC. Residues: CASSIDPGRQPYGYTF. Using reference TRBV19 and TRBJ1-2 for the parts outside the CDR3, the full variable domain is DGGITQSPKYLFRKEGQNVTLSCEQNLNHDAMYWYRQDPGQGLRLIYYSQIVNDFQKGDIAEGYSVSREKKESFPLTVTSAQKNPTAFYLCASSIDPGRQPYGYTFGSGTRLTVV.

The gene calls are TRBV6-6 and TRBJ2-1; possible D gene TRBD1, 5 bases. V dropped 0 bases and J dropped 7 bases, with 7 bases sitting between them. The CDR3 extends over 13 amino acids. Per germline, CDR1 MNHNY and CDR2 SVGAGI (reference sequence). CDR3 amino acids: CASSYSQGNEQFF. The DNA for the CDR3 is TGTGCCAGCAGTTACTCGCAGGGTAATGAGCAGTTCTTC.

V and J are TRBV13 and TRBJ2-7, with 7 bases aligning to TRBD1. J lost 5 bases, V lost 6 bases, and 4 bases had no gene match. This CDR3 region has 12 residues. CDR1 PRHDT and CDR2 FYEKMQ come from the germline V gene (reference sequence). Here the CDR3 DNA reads TGTGCCAGCAGTTCCGGGACAGACGAGCAGTACTTC. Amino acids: CASSSGTDEQYF. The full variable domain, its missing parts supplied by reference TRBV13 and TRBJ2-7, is AAGVIQSPRHLIKEKRETATLKCYPIPRHDTVYWYQQGPGQDPQFLISFYEKMQSDKGSIPDRFSAQQFSDYHSELNMSSLELGDSALYFCASSSGTDEQYFGPGTRLTVT.

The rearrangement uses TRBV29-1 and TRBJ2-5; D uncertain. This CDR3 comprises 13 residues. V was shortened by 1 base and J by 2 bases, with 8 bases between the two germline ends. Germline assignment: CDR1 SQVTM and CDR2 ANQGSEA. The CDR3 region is CSVEVGRQETQYF. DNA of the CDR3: TGCAGCGTTGAAGTCGGCAGGCAAGAGACCCAGTACTTC.

The CDR3 DNA reads as TGCGCCAGCAGCCAAGTCGCCGGGGTCGGCTCTGGAAACACCATATATTTT. This sequence encodes CASSQVAGVGSGNTIYF. The chain couples TRBV4-1 to TRBJ1-3; D is ambiguous. Germline values: CDR1 MGHRA, CDR2 YSYEKL. CDR3 length: 17 residues. The V gene lost 1 base and the J gene lost 0 bases, with 13 bases spanning the gap.

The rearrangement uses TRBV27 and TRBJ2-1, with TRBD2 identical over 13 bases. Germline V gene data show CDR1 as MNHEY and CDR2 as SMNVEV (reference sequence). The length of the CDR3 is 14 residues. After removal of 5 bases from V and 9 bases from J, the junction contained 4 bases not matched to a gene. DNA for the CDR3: TGTGCCAGCAGTGGGGGACTAGCGGGAAGTGAGCAGTTCTTC. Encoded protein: CASSGGLAGSEQFF.